This T cell receptor beta chain was recovered during a study of beta chain features in type 1 diabetes. In total, each donor contributed a single heparinised blood draw that averaged approximately 0.12 L. This clone was observed a few times. Antigen specificity is unknown. Expressed TCRB transcripts were sequenced because the entire RNA isolate underwent reverse transcription. The repertoire was sequenced with immunoSEQ multiplex PCR; TCRdb's copy has only in-frame clones and lacks some. The sample includes under 150,000 clones, 6.5% to 8.5% of them seen just once. The CDR3 runs 18 residues. Germline V gene data show CDR1 as KGHSH and CDR2 as LQKENI. J gave up 3 bases and V 0 bases, and 8 bases lay outside the gene matches. Study-wide points: A greater similarity of naive, central memory and Treg TCRB repertoires was seen among patients than among healthy donors.

Source material: central memory CD4+ T cells from blood. The gene calls are TRBV18 and TRBJ2-7; 13 positions match TRBD2. This sequence was found in a woman in her twenties or thirties in good health. For the CDR3, the DNA is TGTGCCAGCTCACCACCGGGACTAGCGGGGCCCGGTCTCTACGAGCAGTACTTC. Protein product: CASSPPGLAGPGLYEQYF.